These 13 T cell receptor beta chains originate from one sample sequenced in a study of cytomegalovirus exposure and HLA in healthy donors. The PCR employed 60 Vbeta primers together with 13 Jbeta primers. This table comes from immunoSEQ multiplex PCR, and its TCRdb copy is limited to in-frame clones, with some not included. This sample yields roughly 120,000 clones, of which approximately 76% are seen a single time; roughly 16% belongs to the top ten. Sequences were obtained from PBMCs. These receptors all stem from a man aged 50-59 years in good health and CMV-seropositive.

In the case of this clone: Other DNA sequences in the same sample also yield this CDR3. The chain uses TRBV7-9 and TRBJ2-1; 12 nucleotides align to TRBD2. The CDR3 contains 16 residues. The J segment lost 7 bases and the V segment lost 2 bases, leaving 6 bases of the junction unmatched. CDR1 SEHNR and CDR2 FQNEAQ come from the germline V gene (reference sequence). The CDR3 bases are TGTGCCAGCAGCTTAAGCCTAGCGGGAGGGTTTAATGAGCAGTTCTTC. Translated, it gives CASSLSLAGGFNEQFF.

The rearrangement uses TRBV9 and TRBJ1-2, with 8 nucleotides matching TRBD1. Trimming cost V 0 bases and J 6 bases; bases outside gene matches: 10. This CDR3 has 16 amino acids. Germline CDR1 and CDR2: SGDLS and YYNGEE. CDR3 amino acids: CASSVGAGGSEDGYTF. The CDR3 DNA sequence: TGTGCCAGCAGCGTAGGGGCAGGGGGCTCGGAGGATGGCTACACCTTC.

V usage is TRBV11-3 and J usage is TRBJ2-3; D uncertain. CDR3 length: 12 amino acids. V gave up 6 bases and J gave up 5 bases, with 9 bases separating them. Germline V CDR1 and CDR2: SGHNT, YENEEA. The CDR3 bases are TGTGCCAGCAGATCACCGGGAGATACGCAGTATTTT. Protein sequence: CASRSPGDTQYF.

The chain joins TRBV2 to TRBJ2-1; 7 bases fit TRBD1. V trimming: 8 bases; J trimming: 0 bases; junction bases outside the gene matches: 7. From germline, CDR1 is SNHLY and CDR2 FYNNEI. The CDR3 length is 15 residues. DNA of the CDR3: TGTGCCAGCTTCTTGGACAGGCCCTCCTACAATGAGCAGTTCTTC. Its translation: CASFLDRPSYNEQFF.

The gene calls are TRBV19 and TRBJ2-3; 11 positions match TRBD1. Germline CDR1 LNHDA, CDR2 SQIVND (reference sequence). With V trimmed by 4 bases and J by 8 bases, 11 bases remained unmatched. This CDR3 spans 16 amino acids. The CDR3 here is CASSTGQGGELGTQYF. Written as DNA, the CDR3 is TGTGCCAGTAGTACGGGACAGGGGGGTGAGCTAGGTACGCAGTATTTT.

The genes are TRBV5-6 and TRBJ1-2, with 8 nucleotides matching TRBD1. CDR1 and CDR2 (germline): SGHDT, YYEEEE. The CDR3 totals 15 residues. The V and J ends lost 4 bases and 3 bases, in that order; junction bases with no gene match: 8. The DNA for the CDR3 is TGTGCCAGCAGCCCAGGGGGCATAGGGGACTATGGCTACACCTTC. Protein product: CASSPGGIGDYGYTF.

This chain connects TRBV19 to TRBJ2-2; 9 bases fit TRBD1. Trimming cost V 3 bases and J 5 bases; bases outside gene matches: 4. Germline V gives CDR1 LNHDA, CDR2 SQIVND (reference sequence). The CDR3 loop spans 15 amino acids. The CDR3 sequence is CASSMWDRATGELFF. CDR3 coding DNA: TGTGCCAGTAGTATGTGGGACAGGGCGACCGGGGAGCTGTTTTTT. The variable domain in full, with the rest retrieved from reference TRBV19 and TRBJ2-2, is DGGITQSPKYLFRKEGQNVTLSCEQNLNHDAMYWYRQDPGQGLRLIYYSQIVNDFQKGDIAEGYSVSREKKESFPLTVTSAQKNPTAFYLCASSMWDRATGELFFGEGSRLTVL.

The rearrangement links TRBV9 to TRBJ2-1, with a possible D match to TRBD1 (6 bases). The CDR3 has 16 amino acids. Trimming cost V 0 bases and J 0 bases, with 10 bases left between them. Per the germline V gene, CDR1 is SGDLS and CDR2 is YYNGEE. CDR3 bases: TGTGCCAGCAGCGTAGTGGGGACAAGCTCCTACAATGAGCAGTTCTTC. As protein: CASSVVGTSSYNEQFF.

The chain couples TRBV6-6 to TRBJ2-1; no reliable D call. The V end was cut by 5 bases, the J end by 10 bases, with 9 bases between. The CDR3 totals 11 residues. Germline lookup yields CDR1 MNHNY and CDR2 SVGAGI (reference sequence). The CDR3 coding sequence is TGTGCCAGCAGTCAGAAGACAGAGCAGTTCTTC. Protein sequence: CASSQKTEQFF.

A single count supports this clone. The chain couples TRBV2 to TRBJ1-5; 10 positions agree with TRBD1. The V gene end was trimmed by 1 base and the J gene end by 3 bases; junction bases not matched to a gene: 3. This CDR3 contains 16 residues. Germline-derived CDR1 and CDR2 are SNHLY and FYNNEI. The DNA of the CDR3 is TGTGCCAGCAGTGAAGGGGGACAGGGGATCAATCAGCCCCAGCATTTT. Protein: CASSEGGQGINQPQHF.

V usage is TRBV10-1 and J usage is TRBJ1-1; unclear D gene. V lost 0 bases to trimming and J lost 1 base, with 6 bases between them. The germline CDR1 and CDR2 sequences are WNHNN and SYGVQD (reference sequence). The CDR3 consists of 14 residues. The CDR3 loop reads CASSESRGNTEAFF. CDR3 coding DNA: TGCGCCAGCAGTGAGTCACGAGGGAACACTGAAGCTTTCTTT.

This clone showed up just a few times. This sequence joins TRBV18 and TRBJ2-5, with D possibly matching TRBD1 (6 bases). Germline CDR1 and CDR2: KGHSH and LQKENI. The CDR3 spans 15 residues. Between the trimmed V and J ends, which lost 5 bases and 6 bases, there was a span of 19 bases. CDR3 nucleotides: TGTGCCAGCTCAACAGATAGGCAGGGGAAAAAGACCCAGTACTTC. This gives the protein CASSTDRQGKKTQYF.

This clone was seen more than once but under ten times. The chain uses TRBV5-1 and TRBJ2-7; 8 bases are shared with TRBD2. This CDR3 has 14 amino acids. CDR1 SGHRS and CDR2 YFSETQ come from the germline V gene. With V trimmed by 0 bases and J by 5 bases, 4 bases remained unmatched. This chain's CDR3 is CASSLGSGGDEQYF. CDR3 nucleotides: TGCGCCAGCAGCTTGGGGTCGGGAGGGGACGAGCAGTACTTC.